This TCR beta chain was captured by sequencing in a study of CD8+ T cells in alopecia areata. The CDR3 sequence is 14 residues long. Unmatched junction bases numbered 0, after V lost 0 bases and J lost 1 base. Germline V CDR1 and CDR2: GKSSPN, SITVG. There are a few counts of this clone. Its target is unknown. Gene names refer to mouse genes. The read is 4 residues too short to cover the CDR3 end, so that end is filled in from the germline J gene. Different DNA sequences within this sample yield the same CDR3. Study-wide points: Lesional scalp, notably in alopecia totalis/universalis, had clonality above that of normal scalp. Besides other cells, scalp samples also yield sequences of resident alphabeta T cells from normal skin.

It was cDNA, reverse transcribed from extracted RNA, that served as the sequencing template. Profiled with immunoSEQ multiplex PCR; TCRdb holds only in-frame clones, not every one. This sample includes about 270,000 clones with no singletons; its ten biggest clones take up more than 0.95%. Pooled cutaneous lymph node cells were sorted using CD4, CD8alpha, NKG2D, NKG2ACE and other markers. J is TRBJ2-3 and V is TRBV31, with 8 bases identical to TRBD1. This sequence originates from a C3H/HeJ mouse with alopecia areata. This mouse strain has H2-k as its MHC haplotype. Material: CD4+ T cells sorted from a lymph node. CDR3 bases read: TGTGCCTGGAGTCTGGACAGGGGTGCAGAA. It is translated as CAWSLDRGAE. Given in full, the CDR3 is CAWSLDRGAETLYF.